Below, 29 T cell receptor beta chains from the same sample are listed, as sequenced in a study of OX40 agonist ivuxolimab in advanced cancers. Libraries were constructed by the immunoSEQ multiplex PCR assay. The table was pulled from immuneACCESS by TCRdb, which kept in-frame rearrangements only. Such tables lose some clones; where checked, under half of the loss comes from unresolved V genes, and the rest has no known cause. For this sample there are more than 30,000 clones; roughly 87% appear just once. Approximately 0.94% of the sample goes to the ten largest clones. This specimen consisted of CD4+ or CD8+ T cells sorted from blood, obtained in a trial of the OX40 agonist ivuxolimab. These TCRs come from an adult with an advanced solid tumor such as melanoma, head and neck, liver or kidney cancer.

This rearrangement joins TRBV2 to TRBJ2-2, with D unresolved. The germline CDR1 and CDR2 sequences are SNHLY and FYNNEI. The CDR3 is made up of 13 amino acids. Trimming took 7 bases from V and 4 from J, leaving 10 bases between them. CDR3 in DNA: TGTGCCAGCATTCCTGGGTCCACCGGGGAGCTGTTTTTT. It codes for CASIPGSTGELFF.

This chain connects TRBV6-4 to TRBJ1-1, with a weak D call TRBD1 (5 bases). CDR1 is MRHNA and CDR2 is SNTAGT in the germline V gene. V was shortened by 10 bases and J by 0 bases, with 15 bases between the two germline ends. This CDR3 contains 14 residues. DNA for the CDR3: TGTGCCACCGAAAGCCGGGGGGTGAACACTGAAGCTTTCTTT. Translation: CATESRGVNTEAFF.

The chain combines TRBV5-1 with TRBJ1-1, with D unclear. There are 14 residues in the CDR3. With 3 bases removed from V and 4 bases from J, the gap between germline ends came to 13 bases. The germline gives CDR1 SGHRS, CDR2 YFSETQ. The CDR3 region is CASSSLTGSTEAFF. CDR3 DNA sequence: TGCGCCAGCAGCTCCTTGACGGGGAGCACTGAAGCTTTCTTT.

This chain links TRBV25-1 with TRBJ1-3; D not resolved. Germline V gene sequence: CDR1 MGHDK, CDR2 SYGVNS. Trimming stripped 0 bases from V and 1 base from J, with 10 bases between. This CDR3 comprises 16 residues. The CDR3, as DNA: TGTGCCAGCAGTGAATACCCCGTAAGGTCTGGAAACACCATATATTTT. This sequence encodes CASSEYPVRSGNTIYF.

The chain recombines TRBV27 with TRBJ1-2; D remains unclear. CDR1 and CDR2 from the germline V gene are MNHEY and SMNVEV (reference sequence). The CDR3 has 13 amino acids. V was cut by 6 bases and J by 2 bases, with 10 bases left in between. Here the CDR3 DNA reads TGTGCCAGCAGACAAAACAGCAACTATGGCTACACCTTC. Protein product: CASRQNSNYGYTF.

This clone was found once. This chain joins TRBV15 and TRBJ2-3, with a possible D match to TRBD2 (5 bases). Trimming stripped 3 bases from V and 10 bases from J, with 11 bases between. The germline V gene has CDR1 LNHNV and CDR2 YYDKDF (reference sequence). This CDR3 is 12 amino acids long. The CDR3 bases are TGTGCCACCAGCAGGACCGCGGGTTCGCAGTATTTT. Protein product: CATSRTAGSQYF.

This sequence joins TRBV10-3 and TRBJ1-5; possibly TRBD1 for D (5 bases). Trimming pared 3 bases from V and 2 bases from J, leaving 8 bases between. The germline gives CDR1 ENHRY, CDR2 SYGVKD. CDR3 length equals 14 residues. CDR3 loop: CAISEQGGNQPQHF. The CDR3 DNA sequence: TGTGCCATCAGTGAACAAGGGGGCAATCAGCCCCAGCATTTT.

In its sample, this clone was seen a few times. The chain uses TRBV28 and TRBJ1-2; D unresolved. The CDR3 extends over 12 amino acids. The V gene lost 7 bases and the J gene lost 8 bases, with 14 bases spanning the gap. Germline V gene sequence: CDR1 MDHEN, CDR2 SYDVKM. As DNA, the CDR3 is TGTGCCAGCACCTCAGAGGGTCTAGGCTACACCTTC. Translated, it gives CASTSEGLGYTF.

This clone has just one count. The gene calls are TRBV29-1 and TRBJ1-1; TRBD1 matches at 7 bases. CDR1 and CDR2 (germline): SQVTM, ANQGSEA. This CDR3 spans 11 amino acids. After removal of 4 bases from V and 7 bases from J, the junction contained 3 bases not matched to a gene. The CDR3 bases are TGCAGCGTTGCCAGGGGGGGTGAAGCTTTCTTT. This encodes CSVARGGEAFF.

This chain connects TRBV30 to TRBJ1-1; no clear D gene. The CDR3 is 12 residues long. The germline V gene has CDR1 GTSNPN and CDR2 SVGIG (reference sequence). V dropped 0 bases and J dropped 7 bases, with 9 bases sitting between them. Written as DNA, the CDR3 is TGTGCCTGGAGTGTTACCCGGAATGAAGCTTTCTTT. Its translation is CAWSVTRNEAFF.

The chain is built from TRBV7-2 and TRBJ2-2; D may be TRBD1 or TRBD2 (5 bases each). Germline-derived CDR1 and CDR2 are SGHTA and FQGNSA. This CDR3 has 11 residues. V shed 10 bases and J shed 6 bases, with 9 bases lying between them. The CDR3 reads CAIRGAGELFF. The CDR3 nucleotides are TGTGCCATCCGAGGGGCCGGGGAGCTGTTTTTT.

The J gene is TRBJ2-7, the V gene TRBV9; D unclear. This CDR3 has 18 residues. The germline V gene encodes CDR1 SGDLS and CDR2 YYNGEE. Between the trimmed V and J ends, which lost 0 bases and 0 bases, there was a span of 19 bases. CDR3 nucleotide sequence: TGTGCCAGCAGCGTAGCCCCTCCAGGAGCGTATAGCTCCTACGAGCAGTACTTC. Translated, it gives CASSVAPPGAYSSYEQYF. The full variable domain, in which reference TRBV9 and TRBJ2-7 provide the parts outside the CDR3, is DSGVTQTPKHLITATGQRVTLRCSPRSGDLSVYWYQQSLDQGLQFLIQYYNGEERAKGNILERFSAQQFPDLHSELNLSSLELGDSALYFCASSVAPPGAYSSYEQYFGPGTRLTVT.

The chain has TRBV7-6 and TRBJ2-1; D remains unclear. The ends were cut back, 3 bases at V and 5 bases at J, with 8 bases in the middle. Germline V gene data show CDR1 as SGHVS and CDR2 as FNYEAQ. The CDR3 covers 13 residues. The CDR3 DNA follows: TGTGCCAGCAGCTTTCAGATGGACAATGAGCAGTTCTTC. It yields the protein CASSFQMDNEQFF.

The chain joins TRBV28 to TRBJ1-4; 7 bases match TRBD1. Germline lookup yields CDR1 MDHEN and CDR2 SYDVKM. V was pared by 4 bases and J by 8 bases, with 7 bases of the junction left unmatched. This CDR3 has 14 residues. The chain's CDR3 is CASSWWEGAEKLFF. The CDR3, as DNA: TGTGCCAGCAGTTGGTGGGAGGGGGCGGAAAAACTGTTTTTT.

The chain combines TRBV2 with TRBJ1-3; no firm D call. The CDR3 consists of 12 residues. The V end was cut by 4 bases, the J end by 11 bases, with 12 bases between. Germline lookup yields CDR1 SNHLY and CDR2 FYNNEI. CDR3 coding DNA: TGTGCCAGCAGTGGCCAGACGACCGCCATATATTTT. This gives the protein CASSGQTTAIYF.

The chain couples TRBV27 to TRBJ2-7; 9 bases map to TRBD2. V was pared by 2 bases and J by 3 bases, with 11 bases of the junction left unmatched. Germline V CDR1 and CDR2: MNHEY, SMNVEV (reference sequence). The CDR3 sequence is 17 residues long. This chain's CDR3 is CASSLISGGLTSYEQYF. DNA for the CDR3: TGTGCCAGCAGTTTAATTAGCGGGGGCCTCACTAGCTACGAGCAGTACTTC.

The CDR3 nucleotides read TGTGCCAGCAGCCGTTCGGGTTCACCCCTCCACTTT. Encoded protein: CASSRSGSPLHF. V and J are TRBV7-2 and TRBJ1-6; D remains unclear. This CDR3 contains 12 residues. The germline V and J ends were trimmed by 5 bases and 9 bases, with 8 bases remaining between them. Germline V lookup: CDR1 SGHTA, CDR2 FQGNSA.

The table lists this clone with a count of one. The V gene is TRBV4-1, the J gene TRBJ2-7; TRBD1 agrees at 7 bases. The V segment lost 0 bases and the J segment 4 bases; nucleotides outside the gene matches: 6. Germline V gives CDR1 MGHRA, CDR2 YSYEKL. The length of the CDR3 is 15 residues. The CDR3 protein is CASSQELNRGYEQYF. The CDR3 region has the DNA TGCGCCAGCAGCCAAGAATTAAACAGGGGATACGAGCAGTACTTC.

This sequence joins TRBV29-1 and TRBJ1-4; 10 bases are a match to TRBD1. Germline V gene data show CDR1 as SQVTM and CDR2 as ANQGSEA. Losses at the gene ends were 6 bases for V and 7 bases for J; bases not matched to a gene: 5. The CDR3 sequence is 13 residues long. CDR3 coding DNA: TGCAGCGTCACCGGGACAGGGGCTGAAAAACTGTTTTTT. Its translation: CSVTGTGAEKLFF.

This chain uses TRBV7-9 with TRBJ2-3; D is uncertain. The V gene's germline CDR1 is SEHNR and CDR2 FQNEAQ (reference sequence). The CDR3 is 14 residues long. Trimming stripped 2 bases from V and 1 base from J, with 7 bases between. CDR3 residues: CASSLPEGTDTQYF. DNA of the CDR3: TGTGCCAGCAGCTTACCTGAGGGCACAGATACGCAGTATTTT.

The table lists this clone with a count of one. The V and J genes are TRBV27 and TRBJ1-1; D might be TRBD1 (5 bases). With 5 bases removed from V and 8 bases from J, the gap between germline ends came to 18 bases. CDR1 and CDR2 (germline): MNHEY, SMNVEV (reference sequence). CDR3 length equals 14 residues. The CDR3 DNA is TGTGCCAGCAGTCCAAAGACGGGGGGGGAGGAAGCTTTCTTT. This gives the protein CASSPKTGGEEAFF.

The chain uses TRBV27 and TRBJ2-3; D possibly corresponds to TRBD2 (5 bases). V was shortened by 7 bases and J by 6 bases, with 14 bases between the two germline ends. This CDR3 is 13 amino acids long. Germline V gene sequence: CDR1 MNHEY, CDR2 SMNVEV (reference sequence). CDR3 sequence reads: CASIRSGPDTQYF. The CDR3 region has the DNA TGTGCCAGCATCCGAAGCGGCCCGGATACGCAGTATTTT.

CDR3 bases: TGTGCCAGCAGTTGGGGACAGGGGACGAACACTGAAGCTTTCTTT. Translation: CASSWGQGTNTEAFF. The rearrangement joins TRBV27 to TRBJ1-1; 10 positions match TRBD1. Germline lookup yields CDR1 MNHEY and CDR2 SMNVEV (reference sequence). The CDR3 extends over 15 amino acids. Unmatched junction bases numbered 3, after V lost 4 bases and J lost 1 base.

CDR3 region: CASSEPGQNTEAFF. CDR3 sequence (DNA): TGTGCCAGCAGCGAACCGGGACAGAACACTGAAGCTTTCTTT. The chain joins TRBV6-1 to TRBJ1-1; possibly TRBD1 for D (6 bases). Per germline, CDR1 MNHNS and CDR2 SASEGT. CDR3 length: 14 amino acids. Between the trimmed V and J ends, which lost 6 bases and 1 base, there was a span of 12 bases.

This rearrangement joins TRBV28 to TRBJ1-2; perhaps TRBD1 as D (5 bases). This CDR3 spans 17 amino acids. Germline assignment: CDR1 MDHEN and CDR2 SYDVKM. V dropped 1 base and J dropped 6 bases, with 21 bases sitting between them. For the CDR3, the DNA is TGTGCCAGCAGTTTATTAGCACGAGGGGCCGAAGGTCATGGCTACACCTTC. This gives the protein CASSLLARGAEGHGYTF.

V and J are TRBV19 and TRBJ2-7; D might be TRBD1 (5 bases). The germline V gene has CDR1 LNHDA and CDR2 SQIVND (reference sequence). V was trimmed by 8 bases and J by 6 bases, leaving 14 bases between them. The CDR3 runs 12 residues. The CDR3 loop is CASQGTPREQYF. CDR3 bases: TGTGCCAGTCAGGGAACCCCTCGCGAGCAGTACTTC.

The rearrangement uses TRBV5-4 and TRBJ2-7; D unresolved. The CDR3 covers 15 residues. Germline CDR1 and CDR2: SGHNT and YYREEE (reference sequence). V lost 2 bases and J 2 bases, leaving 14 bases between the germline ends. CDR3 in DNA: TGTGCCAGCAGCTTTCATCCTGGGCTGCCCTACGAGCAGTACTTC. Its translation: CASSFHPGLPYEQYF.

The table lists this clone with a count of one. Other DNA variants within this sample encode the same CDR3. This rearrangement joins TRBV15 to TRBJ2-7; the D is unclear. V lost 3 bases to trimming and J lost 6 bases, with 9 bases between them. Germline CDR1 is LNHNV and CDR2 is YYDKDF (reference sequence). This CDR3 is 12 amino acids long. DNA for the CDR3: TGTGCCACCAGCAGCCCCTCCCGCGAGCAGTACTTC. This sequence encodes CATSSPSREQYF.

The CDR3 loop reads CASTGQGSDTQYF. CDR3 bases: TGCGCCAGCACTGGACAGGGGTCAGATACGCAGTATTTT. V is TRBV10-1 and J is TRBJ2-3; TRBD1 aligns across 9 bases. Germline assignment: CDR1 WNHNN and CDR2 SYGVQD (reference sequence). The junction had 3 bases not matched to a gene; V was cut back by 7 bases and J by 4 bases. The CDR3 has 13 residues.